This TCR beta chain is from a study of T-cell memory formation after mild COVID-19. Broader study findings: CD4/CD8 balance held among clones contracting day 15 to 85, and later expanders leaned CD4+.

cDNA libraries for TCR alpha and TCR beta, carrying sample barcodes and UMIs, came from 5'RACE with constant-segment primers. TCRdb passed the 5' RACE reads through MiXCR, listing each CDR3 protein once. The sample has around 440,000 distinct CDR3 sequences; 15% to 20% are singletons. V shed 3 bases, J shed 6 bases, and the junction held 5 bases outside the gene matches. Germline CDR1 and CDR2: DFQATT and SNEGSKA (reference sequence). The CDR3 runs to 14 residues. As concerns this clonotype: No antigen is known for it.

The chain carries TRBV20-1 and TRBJ2-1; 10 bases agree with TRBD2. The receptor was isolated from an adult woman who had mild COVID-19 (a few samples of this study predate the infection). Cell type and time point are not known. Sample: PBMCs or a T cell subset sorted from them (not recorded which). CDR3 bases: TGCAGTGCTAGTAGCCAGCGGGGGGGCAATGAGCAGTTCTTC. Translated, it gives CSASSQRGGNEQFF.